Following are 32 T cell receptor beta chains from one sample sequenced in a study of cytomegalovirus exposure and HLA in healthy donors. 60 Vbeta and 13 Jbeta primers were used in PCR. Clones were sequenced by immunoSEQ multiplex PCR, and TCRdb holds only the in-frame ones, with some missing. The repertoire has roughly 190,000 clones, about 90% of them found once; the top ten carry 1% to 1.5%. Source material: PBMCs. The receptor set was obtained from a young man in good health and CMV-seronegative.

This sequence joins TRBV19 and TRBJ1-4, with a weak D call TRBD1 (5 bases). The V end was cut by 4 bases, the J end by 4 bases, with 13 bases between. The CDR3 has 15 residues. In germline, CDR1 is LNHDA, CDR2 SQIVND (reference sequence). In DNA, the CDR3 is TGTGCCAGTAGTAAACAGGCCTTTGGTAATGAAAAACTGTTTTTT. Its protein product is CASSKQAFGNEKLFF.

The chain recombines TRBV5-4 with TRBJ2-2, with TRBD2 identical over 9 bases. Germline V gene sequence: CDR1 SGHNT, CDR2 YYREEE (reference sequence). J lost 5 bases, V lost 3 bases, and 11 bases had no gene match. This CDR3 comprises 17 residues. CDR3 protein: CASSWGGVSGGTGELFF. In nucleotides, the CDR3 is TGTGCCAGCAGCTGGGGCGGAGTCAGCGGGGGGACCGGGGAGCTGTTTTTT.

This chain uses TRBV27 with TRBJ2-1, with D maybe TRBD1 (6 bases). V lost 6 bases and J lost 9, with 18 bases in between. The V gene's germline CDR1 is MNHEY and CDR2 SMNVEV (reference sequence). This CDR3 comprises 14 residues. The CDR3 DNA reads TGTGCCAGCAGGACAGCGGAATGGGGGCTTGAGCAGTTCTTC. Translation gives CASRTAEWGLEQFF.

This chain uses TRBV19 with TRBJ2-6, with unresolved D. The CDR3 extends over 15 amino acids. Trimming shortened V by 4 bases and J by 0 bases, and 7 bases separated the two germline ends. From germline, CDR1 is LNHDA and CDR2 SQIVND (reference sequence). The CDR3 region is CASSTVNSGANVLTF. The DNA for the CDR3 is TGTGCCAGTAGTACGGTAAACTCTGGGGCCAACGTCCTGACTTTC.

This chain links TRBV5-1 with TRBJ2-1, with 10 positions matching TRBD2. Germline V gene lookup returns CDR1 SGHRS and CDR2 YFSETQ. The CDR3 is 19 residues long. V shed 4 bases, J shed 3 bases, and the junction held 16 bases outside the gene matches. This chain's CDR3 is CASSPGQGSTSGFYNEQFF. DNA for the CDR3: TGCGCCAGCAGCCCAGGACAGGGTTCGACTAGCGGGTTCTACAATGAGCAGTTCTTC.

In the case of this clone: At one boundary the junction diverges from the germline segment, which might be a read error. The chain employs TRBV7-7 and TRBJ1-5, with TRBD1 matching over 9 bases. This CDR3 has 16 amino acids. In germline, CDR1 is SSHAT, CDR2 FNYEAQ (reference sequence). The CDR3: CASSLDRDRVNQPQHF. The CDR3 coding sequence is TGTGCTAGCAGCTTAGACAGGGACAGGGTTAATCAGCCCCAGCATTTT.

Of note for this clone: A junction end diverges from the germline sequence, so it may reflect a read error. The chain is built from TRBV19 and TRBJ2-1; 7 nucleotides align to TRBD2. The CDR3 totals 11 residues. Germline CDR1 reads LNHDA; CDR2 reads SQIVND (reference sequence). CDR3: CASSLSGAQVF. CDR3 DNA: TGTGCCAGTAGCCTCAGCGGGGCCCAGGTCTTC.

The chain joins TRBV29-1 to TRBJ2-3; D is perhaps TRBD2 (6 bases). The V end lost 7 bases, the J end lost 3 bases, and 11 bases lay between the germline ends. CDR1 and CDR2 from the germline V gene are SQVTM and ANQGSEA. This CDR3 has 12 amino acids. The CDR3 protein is CSAEEGTDTQYF. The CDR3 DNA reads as TGCAGCGCCGAGGAGGGGACAGATACGCAGTATTTT.

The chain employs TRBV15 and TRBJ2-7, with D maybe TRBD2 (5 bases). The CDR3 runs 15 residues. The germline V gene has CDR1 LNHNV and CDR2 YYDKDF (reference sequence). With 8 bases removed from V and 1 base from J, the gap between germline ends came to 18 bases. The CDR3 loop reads CATPLQTGKSYEQYF. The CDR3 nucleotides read TGTGCCACCCCTCTCCAAACGGGGAAGTCCTACGAGCAGTACTTC.

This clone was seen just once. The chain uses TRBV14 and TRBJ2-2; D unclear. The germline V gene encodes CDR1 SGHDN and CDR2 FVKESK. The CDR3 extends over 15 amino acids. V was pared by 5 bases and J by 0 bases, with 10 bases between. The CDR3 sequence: CASSIQASNTGELFF. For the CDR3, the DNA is TGTGCCAGCAGCATTCAGGCTTCGAACACCGGGGAGCTGTTTTTT.

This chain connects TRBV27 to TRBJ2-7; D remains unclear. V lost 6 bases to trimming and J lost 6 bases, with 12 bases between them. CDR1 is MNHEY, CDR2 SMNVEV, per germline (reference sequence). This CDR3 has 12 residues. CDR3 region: CASRPTPTEQYF. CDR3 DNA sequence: TGTGCCAGCAGACCCACGCCTACCGAGCAGTACTTC.

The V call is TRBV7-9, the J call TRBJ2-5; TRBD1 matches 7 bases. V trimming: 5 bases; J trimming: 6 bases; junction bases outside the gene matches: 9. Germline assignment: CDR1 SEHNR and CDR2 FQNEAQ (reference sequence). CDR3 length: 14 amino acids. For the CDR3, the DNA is TGTGCCAGCAGCGCGAGACAGGGCCTACAGACCCAGTACTTC. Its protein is CASSARQGLQTQYF.

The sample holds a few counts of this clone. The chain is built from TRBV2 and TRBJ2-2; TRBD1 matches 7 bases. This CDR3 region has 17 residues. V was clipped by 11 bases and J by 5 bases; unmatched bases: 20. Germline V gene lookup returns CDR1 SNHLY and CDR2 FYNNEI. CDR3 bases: TGTGCCGGACGGCATAGGAACCGAGGGGGCGCAACCGGGGAGCTGTTTTTT. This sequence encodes CAGRHRNRGGATGELFF.

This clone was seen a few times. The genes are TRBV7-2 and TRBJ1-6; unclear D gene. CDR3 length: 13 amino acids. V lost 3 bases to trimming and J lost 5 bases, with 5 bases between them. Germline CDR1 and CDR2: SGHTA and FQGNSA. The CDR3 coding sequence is TGTGCCAGCAGCTTTTCGGATAATTCACCCCTCCACTTT. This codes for CASSFSDNSPLHF.

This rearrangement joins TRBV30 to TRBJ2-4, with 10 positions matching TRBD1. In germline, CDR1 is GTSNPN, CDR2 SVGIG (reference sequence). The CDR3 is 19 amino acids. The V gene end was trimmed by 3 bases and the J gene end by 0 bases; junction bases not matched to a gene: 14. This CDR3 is CAWSSKSVRTGGAKNIQYF. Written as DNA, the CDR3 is TGTGCCTGGAGCTCAAAAAGCGTACGGACAGGGGGAGCCAAAAACATTCAGTACTTC.

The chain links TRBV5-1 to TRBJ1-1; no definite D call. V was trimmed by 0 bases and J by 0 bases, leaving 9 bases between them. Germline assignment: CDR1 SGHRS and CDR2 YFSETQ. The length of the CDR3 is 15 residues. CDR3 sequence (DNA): TGCGCCAGCAGCTTGGATGTCCAGATGAACACTGAAGCTTTCTTT. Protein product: CASSLDVQMNTEAFF.

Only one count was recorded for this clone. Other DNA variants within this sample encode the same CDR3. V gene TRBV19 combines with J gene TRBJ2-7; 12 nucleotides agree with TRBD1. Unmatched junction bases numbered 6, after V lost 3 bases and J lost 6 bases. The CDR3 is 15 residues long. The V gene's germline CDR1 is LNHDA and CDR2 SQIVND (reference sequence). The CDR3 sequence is CASSMGGQGAREQYF. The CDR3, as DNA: TGTGCCAGTAGTATGGGGGGACAGGGGGCTCGCGAGCAGTACTTC.

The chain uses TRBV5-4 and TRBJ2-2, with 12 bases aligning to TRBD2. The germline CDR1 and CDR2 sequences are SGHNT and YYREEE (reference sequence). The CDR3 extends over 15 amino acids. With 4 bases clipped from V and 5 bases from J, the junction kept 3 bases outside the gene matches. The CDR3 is CASSPGTSGTGELFF. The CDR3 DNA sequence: TGTGCCAGCAGCCCCGGGACTAGCGGGACCGGGGAGCTGTTTTTT. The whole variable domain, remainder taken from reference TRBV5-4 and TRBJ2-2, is ETGVTQSPTHLIKTRGQQVTLRCSSQSGHNTVSWYQQALGQGPQFIFQYYREEENGRGNFPPRFSGLQFPNYSSELNVNALELDDSALYLCASSPGTSGTGELFFGEGSRLTVL.

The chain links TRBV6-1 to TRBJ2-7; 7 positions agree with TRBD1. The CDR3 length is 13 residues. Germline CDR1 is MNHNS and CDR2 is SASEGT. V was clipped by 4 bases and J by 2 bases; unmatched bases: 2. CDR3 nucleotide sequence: TGTGCCAGCAGTGTAGGACAGGCCTACGAGCAGTACTTC. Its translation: CASSVGQAYEQYF.

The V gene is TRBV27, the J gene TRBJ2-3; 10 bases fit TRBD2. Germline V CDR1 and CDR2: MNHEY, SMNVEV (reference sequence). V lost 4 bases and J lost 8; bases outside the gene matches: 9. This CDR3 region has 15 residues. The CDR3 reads CASSWALAGGSTQYF. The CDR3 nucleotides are TGTGCCAGCAGTTGGGCCTTAGCGGGGGGCAGTACGCAGTATTTT.

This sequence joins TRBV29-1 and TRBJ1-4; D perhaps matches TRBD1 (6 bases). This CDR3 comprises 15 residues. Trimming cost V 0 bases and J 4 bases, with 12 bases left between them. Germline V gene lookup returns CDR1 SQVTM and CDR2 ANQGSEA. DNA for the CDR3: TGCAGCGTTGAAGATCCGGGCAGGGGTAATGAAAAACTGTTTTTT. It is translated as CSVEDPGRGNEKLFF.

DNA for the CDR3: TGTGCCAGCAGCTTAAGGACAGTCATTCAATCTCCCCTCCACTTT. Amino acids: CASSLRTVIQSPLHF. This chain joins TRBV7-2 and TRBJ1-6; weak D call: TRBD1 (6 bases). Trimming cost V 2 bases and J 13 bases, with 18 bases left between them. This CDR3 has 15 amino acids. Germline values: CDR1 SGHTA, CDR2 FQGNSA.

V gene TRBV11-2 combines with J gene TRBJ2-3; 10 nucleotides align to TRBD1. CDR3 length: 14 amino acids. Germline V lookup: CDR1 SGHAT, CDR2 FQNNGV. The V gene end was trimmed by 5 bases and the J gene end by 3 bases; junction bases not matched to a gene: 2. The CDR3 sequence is CASSQGQGTDTQYF. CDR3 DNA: TGTGCCAGCAGCCAGGGACAGGGGACAGATACGCAGTATTTT.

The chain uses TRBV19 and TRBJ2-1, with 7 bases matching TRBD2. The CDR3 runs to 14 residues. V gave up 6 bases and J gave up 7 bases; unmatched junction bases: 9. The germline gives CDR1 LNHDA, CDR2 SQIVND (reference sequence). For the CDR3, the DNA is TGTGCCAGTAGCCCTGGGGAGGGTCGGAATGAGCAGTTCTTC. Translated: CASSPGEGRNEQFF.

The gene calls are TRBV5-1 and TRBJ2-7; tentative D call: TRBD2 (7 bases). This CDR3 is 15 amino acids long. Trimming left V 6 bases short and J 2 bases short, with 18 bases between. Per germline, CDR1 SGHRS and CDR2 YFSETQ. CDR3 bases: TGCGCCAGCACCACACTAGCGTCAGGGGCCTACGAGCAGTACTTC. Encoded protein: CASTTLASGAYEQYF. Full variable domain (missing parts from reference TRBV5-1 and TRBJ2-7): KAGVTQTPRYLIKTRGQQVTLSCSPISGHRSVSWYQQTPGQGLQFLFEYFSETQRNKGNFPGRFSGRQFSNSRSEMNVSTLELGDSALYLCASTTLASGAYEQYFGPGTRLTVT.

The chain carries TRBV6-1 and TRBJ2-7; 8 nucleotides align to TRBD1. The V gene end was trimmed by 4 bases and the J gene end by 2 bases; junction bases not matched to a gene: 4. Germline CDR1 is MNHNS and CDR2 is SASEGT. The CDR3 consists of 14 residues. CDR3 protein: CASSARGLPYEQYF. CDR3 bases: TGTGCCAGCAGTGCCAGGGGGCTCCCCTACGAGCAGTACTTC.

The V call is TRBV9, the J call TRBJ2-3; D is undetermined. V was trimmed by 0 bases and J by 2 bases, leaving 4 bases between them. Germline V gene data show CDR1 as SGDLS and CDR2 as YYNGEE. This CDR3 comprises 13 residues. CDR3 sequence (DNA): TGTGCCAGCAGCGTAGGGGCCACAGATACGCAGTATTTT. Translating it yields CASSVGATDTQYF. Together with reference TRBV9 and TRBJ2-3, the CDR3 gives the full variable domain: DSGVTQTPKHLITATGQRVTLRCSPRSGDLSVYWYQQSLDQGLQFLIQYYNGEERAKGNILERFSAQQFPDLHSELNLSSLELGDSALYFCASSVGATDTQYFGPGTRLTVL.

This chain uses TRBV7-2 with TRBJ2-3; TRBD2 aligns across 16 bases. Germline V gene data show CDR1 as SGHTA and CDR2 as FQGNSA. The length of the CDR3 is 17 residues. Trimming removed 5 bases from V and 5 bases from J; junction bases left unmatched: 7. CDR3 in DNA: TGTGCCAGCAGCCCGGGGACTAGCGGGGGGGCCGGAGATACGCAGTATTTT. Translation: CASSPGTSGGAGDTQYF.

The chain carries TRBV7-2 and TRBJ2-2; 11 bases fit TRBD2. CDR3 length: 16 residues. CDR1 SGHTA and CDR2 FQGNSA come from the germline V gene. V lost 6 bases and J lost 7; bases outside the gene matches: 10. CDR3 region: CASSVAGGRQGGELFF. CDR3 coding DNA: TGTGCCAGCAGTGTAGCGGGGGGGCGTCAGGGCGGGGAGCTGTTTTTT.

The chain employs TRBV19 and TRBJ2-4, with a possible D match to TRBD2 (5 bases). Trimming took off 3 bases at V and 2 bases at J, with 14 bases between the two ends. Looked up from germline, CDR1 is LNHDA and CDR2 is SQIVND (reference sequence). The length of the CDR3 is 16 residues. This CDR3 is CASSILGGETKNIQYF. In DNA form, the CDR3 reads TGTGCCAGTAGTATCCTTGGAGGTGAGACCAAAAACATTCAGTACTTC.

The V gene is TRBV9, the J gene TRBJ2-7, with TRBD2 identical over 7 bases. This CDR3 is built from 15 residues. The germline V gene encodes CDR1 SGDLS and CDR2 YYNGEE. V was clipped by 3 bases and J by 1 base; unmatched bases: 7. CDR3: CASSDPTGGSYEQYF. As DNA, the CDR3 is TGTGCCAGCAGCGACCCGACGGGGGGATCCTACGAGCAGTACTTC.

The CDR3 coding sequence is TGTGCCACTGAAACAGGGACAGAGACCCAGTACTTC. This translates into CATETGTETQYF. V is TRBV30 and J is TRBJ2-5; possibly TRBD1 for D (6 bases). Trimming removed 8 bases from V and 4 bases from J, with 14 bases in between. The CDR3 is made up of 12 amino acids. Germline lookup yields CDR1 GTSNPN and CDR2 SVGIG (reference sequence).